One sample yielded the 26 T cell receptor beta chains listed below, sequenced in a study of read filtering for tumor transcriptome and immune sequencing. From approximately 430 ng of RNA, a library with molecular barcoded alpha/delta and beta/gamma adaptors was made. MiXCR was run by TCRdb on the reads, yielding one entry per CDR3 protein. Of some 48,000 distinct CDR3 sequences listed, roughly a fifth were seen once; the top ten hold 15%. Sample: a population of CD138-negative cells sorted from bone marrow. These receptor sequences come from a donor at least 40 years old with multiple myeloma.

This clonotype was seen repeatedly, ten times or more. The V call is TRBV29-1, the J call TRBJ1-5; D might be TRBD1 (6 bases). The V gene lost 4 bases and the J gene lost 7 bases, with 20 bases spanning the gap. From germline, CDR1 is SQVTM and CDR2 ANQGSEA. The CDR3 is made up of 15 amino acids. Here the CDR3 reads CSVGAPMLGGQPQHF. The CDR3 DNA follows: TGCAGCGTTGGAGCCCCTATGCTGGGGGGCCAGCCCCAGCATTTT.

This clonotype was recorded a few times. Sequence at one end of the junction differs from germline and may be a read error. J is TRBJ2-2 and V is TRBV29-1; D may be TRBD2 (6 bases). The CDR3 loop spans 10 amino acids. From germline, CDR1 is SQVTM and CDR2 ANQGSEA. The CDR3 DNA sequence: TGCAGCACCGTTTCCGGGGGGCTGTTTTTT. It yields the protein CSTVSGGLFF.

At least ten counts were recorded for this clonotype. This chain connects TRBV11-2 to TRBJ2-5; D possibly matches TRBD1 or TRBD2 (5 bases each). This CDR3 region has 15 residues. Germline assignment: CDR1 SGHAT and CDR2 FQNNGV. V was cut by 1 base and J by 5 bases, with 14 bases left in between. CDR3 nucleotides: TGTGCCAGCAGCTTAGCTTGGCAGGGCGGGGAGACCCAGTACTTC. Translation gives CASSLAWQGGETQYF.

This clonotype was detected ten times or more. For the CDR3, the DNA is TGTGCCAGCGGTGAGAAGGTCTACGAGCAGTACTTC. It codes for CASGEKVYEQYF. The chain carries TRBV27 and TRBJ2-7; D gene unclear. Germline CDR1 and CDR2: MNHEY and SMNVEV (reference sequence). The germline V and J ends were trimmed by 8 bases and 3 bases, with 11 bases remaining between them. The CDR3 sequence is 12 residues long.

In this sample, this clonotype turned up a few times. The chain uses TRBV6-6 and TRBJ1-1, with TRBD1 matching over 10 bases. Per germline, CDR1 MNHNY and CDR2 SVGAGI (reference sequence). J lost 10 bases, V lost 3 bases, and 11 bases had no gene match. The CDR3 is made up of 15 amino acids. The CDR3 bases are TGTGCCAGCAGTTATGGTCCCGGGACAGGGGATACAGCTTTCTTT. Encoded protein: CASSYGPGTGDTAFF.

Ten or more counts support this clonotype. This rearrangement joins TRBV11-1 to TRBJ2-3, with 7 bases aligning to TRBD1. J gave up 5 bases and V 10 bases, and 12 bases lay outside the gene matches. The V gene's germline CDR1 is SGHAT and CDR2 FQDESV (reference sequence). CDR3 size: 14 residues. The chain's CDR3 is CATPEGQRKDTQYF. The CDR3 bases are TGTGCCACCCCCGAGGGACAGAGGAAAGATACGCAGTATTTT.

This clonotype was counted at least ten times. The CDR3 DNA is TGTGCCAGCAGTACCTCCCGGACTAGCGGAGGTGGTACCCAGTACTTC. Amino acids: CASSTSRTSGGGTQYF. V is TRBV27 and J is TRBJ2-5, with 10 nucleotides matching TRBD2. The CDR3 sequence is 16 residues long. The germline V gene encodes CDR1 MNHEY and CDR2 SMNVEV (reference sequence). Trimming cost V 5 bases and J 8 bases; bases outside gene matches: 14.

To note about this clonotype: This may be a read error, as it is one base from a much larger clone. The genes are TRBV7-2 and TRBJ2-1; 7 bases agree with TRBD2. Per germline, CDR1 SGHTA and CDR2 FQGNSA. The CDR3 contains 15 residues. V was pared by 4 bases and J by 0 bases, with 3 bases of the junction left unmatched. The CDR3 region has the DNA TGTGCCAGCAGCTCAGCGGGGACCTCCTACAATGAGCAGTTCTTC. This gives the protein CASSSAGTSYNEQFF.

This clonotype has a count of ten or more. The CDR3, as DNA: TGTGCCAGCAGTATAACCGGGACTAGCGGGCCGGGAAAGCAGTTCTTC. Its protein is CASSITGTSGPGKQFF. The chain combines TRBV27 with TRBJ2-1; 12 bases align to TRBD2. V lost 5 bases, J lost 11 bases, and 13 bases stayed unmatched. CDR1 and CDR2 from the germline V gene are MNHEY and SMNVEV (reference sequence). The CDR3 sequence is 16 residues long.

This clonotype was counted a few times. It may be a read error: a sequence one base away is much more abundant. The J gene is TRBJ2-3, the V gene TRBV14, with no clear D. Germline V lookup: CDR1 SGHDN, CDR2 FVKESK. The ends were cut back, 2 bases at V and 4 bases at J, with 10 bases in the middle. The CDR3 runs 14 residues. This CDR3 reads CASSQLQSADTQYF. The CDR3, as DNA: TGTGCCAGCAGCCAACTACAAAGCGCAGATACGCAGTATTTT.

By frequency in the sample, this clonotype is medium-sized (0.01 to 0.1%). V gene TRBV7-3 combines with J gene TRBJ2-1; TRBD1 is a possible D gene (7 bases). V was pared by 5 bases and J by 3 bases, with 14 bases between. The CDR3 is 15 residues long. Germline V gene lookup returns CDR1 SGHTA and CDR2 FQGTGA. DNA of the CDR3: TGTGCCAGCAGCGAGGGGCAGGGGGGCTACAATGAGCAGTTCTTC. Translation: CASSEGQGGYNEQFF.

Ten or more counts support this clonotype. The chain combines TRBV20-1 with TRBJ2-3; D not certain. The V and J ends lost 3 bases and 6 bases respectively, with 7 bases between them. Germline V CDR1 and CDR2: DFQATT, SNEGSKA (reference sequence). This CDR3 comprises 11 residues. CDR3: CSARAGDTQYF. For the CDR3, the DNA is TGCAGTGCTAGGGCTGGGGATACGCAGTATTTT.

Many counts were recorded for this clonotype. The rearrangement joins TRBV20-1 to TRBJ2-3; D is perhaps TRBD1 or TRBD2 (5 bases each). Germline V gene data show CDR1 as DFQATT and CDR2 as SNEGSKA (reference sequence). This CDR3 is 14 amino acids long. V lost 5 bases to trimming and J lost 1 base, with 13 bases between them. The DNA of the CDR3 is TGCAGTGCTGCTAGACGGGACGGCACAGATACGCAGTATTTT. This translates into CSAARRDGTDTQYF.

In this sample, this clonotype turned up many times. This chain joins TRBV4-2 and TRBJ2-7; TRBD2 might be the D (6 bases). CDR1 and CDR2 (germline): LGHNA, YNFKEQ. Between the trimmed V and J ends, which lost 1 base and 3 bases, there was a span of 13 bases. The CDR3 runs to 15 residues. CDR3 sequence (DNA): TGTGCCAGCAGCCAAGCCGCGCGGGGTGGCTACGAGCAGTACTTC. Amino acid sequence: CASSQAARGGYEQYF.

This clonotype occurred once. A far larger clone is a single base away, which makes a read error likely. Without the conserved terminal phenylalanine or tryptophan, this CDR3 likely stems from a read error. The CDR3 region is CASSQDRGPPRNEQFL. The CDR3 region has the DNA TGTGCCAGCAGCCAGGACAGGGGGCCTCCTAGGAATGAGCAGTTCCTC. This sequence joins TRBV4-1 and TRBJ2-1, with 11 bases fitting TRBD1. Germline CDR1 is MGHRA and CDR2 is YSYEKL. The CDR3 extends over 16 amino acids.

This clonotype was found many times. For the CDR3, the DNA is TGCAGCGTTGTCCCCCCGGGCCAAAAGACAGGGGGCTACACCTTC. This translates into CSVVPPGQKTGGYTF. V usage is TRBV29-1 and J usage is TRBJ1-2, with 7 bases lining up with TRBD1. Trimming removed 4 bases from V and 8 bases from J; junction bases left unmatched: 16. The CDR3 consists of 15 residues. Germline CDR1 is SQVTM and CDR2 is ANQGSEA. Using reference TRBV29-1 and TRBJ1-2 for the parts outside the CDR3, the full variable domain is SAVISQKPSRDICQRGTSLTIQCQVDSQVTMMFWYRQQPGQSLTLIATANQGSEATYESGFVIDKFPISRPNLTFSTLTVSNMSPEDSSIYLCSVVPPGQKTGGYTFGSGTRLTVV.

The CDR3 nucleotides read TGTGCCAGTAGTATAGAAGGTTACAGCCAGCCCCAGCATTTT. Protein product: CASSIEGYSQPQHF. The chain joins TRBV19 to TRBJ1-5, with D uncertain. The CDR3 runs 14 residues. CDR1 and CDR2 from the germline V gene are LNHDA and SQIVND (reference sequence). The V end was cut by 0 bases, the J end by 7 bases, with 10 bases between.

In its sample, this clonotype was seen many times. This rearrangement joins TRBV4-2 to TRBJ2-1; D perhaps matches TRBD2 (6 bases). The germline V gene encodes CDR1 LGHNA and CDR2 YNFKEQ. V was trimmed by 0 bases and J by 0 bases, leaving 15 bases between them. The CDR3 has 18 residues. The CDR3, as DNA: TGTGCCAGCAGCCAAGAGCACCTAGCGCTACGCTCCTACAATGAGCAGTTCTTC. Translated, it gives CASSQEHLALRSYNEQFF.

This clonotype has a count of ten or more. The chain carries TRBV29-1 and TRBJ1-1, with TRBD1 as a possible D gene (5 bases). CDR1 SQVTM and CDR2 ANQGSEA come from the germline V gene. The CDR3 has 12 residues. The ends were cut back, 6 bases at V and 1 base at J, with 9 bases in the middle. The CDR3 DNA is TGCAGCGTCGGGACTCCGAACACTGAAGCTTTCTTT. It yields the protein CSVGTPNTEAFF. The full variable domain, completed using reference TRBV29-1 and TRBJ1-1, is SAVISQKPSRDICQRGTSLTIQCQVDSQVTMMFWYRQQPGQSLTLIATANQGSEATYESGFVIDKFPISRPNLTFSTLTVSNMSPEDSSIYLCSVGTPNTEAFFGQGTRLTVV.

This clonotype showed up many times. Here the CDR3 reads CASSLGNAGWGANEQFF. CDR3 DNA: TGTGCCAGCAGCTTAGGAAACGCGGGATGGGGTGCCAATGAGCAGTTCTTC. The rearrangement uses TRBV7-9 and TRBJ2-1; tentatively, D is TRBD2 (6 bases). Germline CDR1 reads SEHNR; CDR2 reads FQNEAQ (reference sequence). This CDR3 contains 17 residues. V was trimmed by 1 base and J by 6 bases, leaving 19 bases between them.

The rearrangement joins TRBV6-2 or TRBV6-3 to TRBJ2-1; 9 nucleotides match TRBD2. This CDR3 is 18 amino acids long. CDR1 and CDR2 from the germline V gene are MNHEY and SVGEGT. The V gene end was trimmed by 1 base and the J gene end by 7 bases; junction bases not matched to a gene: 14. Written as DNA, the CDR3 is TGTGCCAGCAGTTACTTTAGGGGTAGCGGGAGAAAAGAGAATGAGCAGTTCTTC. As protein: CASSYFRGSGRKENEQFF.

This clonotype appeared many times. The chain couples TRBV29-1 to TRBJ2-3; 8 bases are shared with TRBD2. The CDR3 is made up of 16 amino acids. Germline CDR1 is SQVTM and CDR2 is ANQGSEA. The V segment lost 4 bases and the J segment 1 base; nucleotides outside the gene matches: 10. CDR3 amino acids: CSVVRYSGTGTDTQYF. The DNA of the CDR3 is TGCAGCGTTGTAAGGTATAGCGGGACGGGCACAGATACGCAGTATTTT.

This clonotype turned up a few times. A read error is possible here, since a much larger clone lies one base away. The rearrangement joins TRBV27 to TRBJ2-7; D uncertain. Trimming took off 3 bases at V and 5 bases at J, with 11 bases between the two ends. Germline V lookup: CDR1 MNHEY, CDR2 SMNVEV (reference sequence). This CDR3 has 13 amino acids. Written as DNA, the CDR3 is TGTGCCAGCAGTTTTAGTGAGGTTCACGAGCAGTACTTC. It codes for CASSFSEVHEQYF.

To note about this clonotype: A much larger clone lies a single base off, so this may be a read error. The CDR3 sequence: CASRQERTQYF. DNA for the CDR3: TGCGCCAGCCGCCAAGAAAGGACGCAGTATTTT. The chain is built from TRBV4-1 and TRBJ2-3; D not certain. Germline CDR1 and CDR2: MGHRA and YSYEKL. The CDR3 is made up of 11 amino acids.

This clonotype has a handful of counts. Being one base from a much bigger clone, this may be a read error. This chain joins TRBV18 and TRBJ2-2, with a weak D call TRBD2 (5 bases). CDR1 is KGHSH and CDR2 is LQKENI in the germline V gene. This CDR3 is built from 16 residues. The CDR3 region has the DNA TGTGCCAGCTCACCTTCCAGCGGATGGAACACCGGGGAGCTGCTTTTT. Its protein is CASSPSSGWNTGELLF.

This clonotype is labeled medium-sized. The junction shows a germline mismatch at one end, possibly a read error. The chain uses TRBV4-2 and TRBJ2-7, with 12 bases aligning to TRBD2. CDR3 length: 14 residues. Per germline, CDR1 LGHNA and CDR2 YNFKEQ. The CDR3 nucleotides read TGCGCCAGCAGTCAACTAGCGGGAGGCTACGAGCAGTACTTC. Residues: CASSQLAGGYEQYF.